This TCR beta chain emerged from a study of cytomegalovirus exposure and HLA in healthy donors. Study-level information: Findings of an earlier analysis included about 100 million unique TCR beta sequences from some 180 million T cells. There were 350 to 400 genotyped donors. Of these, about 80% fell in the genetic ancestry cluster associated with self-reported Caucasian donors. Study-level findings and limits: Cytomegalovirus association was assigned to some 160 TCR beta chains. Many donors carried some public TCRs, although rarity characterized most TCR sequences.

Trimming took off 2 bases at V and 1 base at J, with 9 bases between the two ends. From germline, CDR1 is MNHEY and CDR2 SVGAGI. The CDR3 totals 15 residues. PCR primers comprised 60 Vbeta and 13 Jbeta primers. Produced via immunoSEQ multiplex PCR; TCRdb's table is partial and in-frame only. The sample has approximately 61,000 clones, over 70% seen once. This clone was counted a single time. Its antigen is not known. The origin of this receptor is a man aged 50-59 years in good health and CMV-seropositive. V usage is TRBV6-5 and J usage is TRBJ1-5; weak D call: TRBD1 (5 bases). What was sequenced was PBMCs. The CDR3 loop is CASSYGQGSNQPQHF. The CDR3 bases are TGTGCCAGCAGTTACGGGCAGGGAAGCAATCAGCCCCAGCATTTT.